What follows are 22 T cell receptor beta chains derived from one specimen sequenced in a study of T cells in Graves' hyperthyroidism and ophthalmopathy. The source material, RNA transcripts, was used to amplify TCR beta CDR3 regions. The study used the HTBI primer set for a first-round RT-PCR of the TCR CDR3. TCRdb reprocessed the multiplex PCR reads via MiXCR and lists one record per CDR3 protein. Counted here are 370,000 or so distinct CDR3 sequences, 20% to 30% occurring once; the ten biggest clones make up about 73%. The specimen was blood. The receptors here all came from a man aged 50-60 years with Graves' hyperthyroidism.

The CDR3 DNA reads as TGTGCCATCAGTGGTAGCGGGAGGGCCGGTGGGAATGAGCAGTTCTTC. Translating gives CAISGSGRAGGNEQFF. The chain recombines TRBV10-3 with TRBJ2-1; 11 bases agree with TRBD2. Germline V gene lookup returns CDR1 ENHRY and CDR2 SYGVKD. With 4 bases clipped from V and 7 bases from J, the junction kept 9 bases outside the gene matches. CDR3 length: 16 amino acids.

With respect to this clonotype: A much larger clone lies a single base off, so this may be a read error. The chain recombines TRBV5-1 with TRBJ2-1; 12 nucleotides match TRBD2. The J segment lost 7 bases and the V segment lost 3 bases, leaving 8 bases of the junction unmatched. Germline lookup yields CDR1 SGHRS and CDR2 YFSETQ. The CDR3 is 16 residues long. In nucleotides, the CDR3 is TGCGCCAGCAGCTCGACTAGCGGGAGCCTTAGGAATGAGCAGTTCTTC. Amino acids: CASSSTSGSLRNEQFF. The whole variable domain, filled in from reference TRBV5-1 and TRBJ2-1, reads KAGVTQTPRYLIKTRGQQVTLSCSPISGHRSVSWYQQTPGQGLQFLFEYFSETQRNKGNFPGRFSGRQFSNSRSEMNVSTLELGDSALYLCASSSTSGSLRNEQFFGPGTRLTVL.

In DNA form, the CDR3 reads TGTGCCAGCAGTTTAGGCGGGAGAGACTACGAGCAGTACTTC. Translated, it gives CASSLGGRDYEQYF. This rearrangement joins TRBV27 to TRBJ2-7; 7 bases are a match to TRBD2. Germline CDR1 is MNHEY and CDR2 is SMNVEV (reference sequence). V lost 2 bases, J lost 3 bases, and 4 bases stayed unmatched. This CDR3 has 14 residues.

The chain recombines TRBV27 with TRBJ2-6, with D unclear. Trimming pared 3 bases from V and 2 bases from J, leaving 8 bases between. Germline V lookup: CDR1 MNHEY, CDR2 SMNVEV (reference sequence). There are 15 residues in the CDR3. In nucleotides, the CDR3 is TGTGCCAGCAGTTTTACAGTGACTGGGGCCAACGTCCTGACTTTC. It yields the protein CASSFTVTGANVLTF.

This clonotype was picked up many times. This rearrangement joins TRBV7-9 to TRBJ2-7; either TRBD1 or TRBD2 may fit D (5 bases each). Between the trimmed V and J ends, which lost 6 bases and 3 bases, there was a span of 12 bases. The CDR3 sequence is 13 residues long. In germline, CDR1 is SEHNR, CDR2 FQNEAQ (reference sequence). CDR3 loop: CASSMGVDYEQYF. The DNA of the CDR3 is TGTGCCAGCAGTATGGGGGTGGACTACGAGCAGTACTTC. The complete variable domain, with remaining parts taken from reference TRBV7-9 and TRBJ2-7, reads DTGVSQNPRHKITKRGQNVTFRCDPISEHNRLYWYRQTLGQGPEFLTYFQNEAQLEKSRLLSDRFSAERPKGSFSTLEIQRTEQGDSAMYLCASSMGVDYEQYFGPGTRLTVT.

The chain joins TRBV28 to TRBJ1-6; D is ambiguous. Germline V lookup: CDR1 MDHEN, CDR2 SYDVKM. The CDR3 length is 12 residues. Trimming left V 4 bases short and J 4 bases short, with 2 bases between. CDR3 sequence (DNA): TGTGCCAGCAGTTCGTATAATTCACCCCTCCACTTT. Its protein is CASSSYNSPLHF.

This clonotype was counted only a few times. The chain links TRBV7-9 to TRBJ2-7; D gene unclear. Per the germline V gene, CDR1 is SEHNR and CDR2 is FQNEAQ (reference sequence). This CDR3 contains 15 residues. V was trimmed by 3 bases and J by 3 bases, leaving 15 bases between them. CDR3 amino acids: CASSFLFSPDYEQYF. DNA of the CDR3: TGTGCCAGCAGCTTCTTGTTCTCCCCGGACTACGAGCAGTACTTC.

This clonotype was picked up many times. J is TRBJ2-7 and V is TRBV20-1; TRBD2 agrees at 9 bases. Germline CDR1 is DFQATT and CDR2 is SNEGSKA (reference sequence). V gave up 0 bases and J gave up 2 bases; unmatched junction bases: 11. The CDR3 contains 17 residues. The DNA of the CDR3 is TGCAGTGCTAGAGACGCCGCAACTAGCGGGCACGCCTACGAGCAGTACTTC. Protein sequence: CSARDAATSGHAYEQYF.

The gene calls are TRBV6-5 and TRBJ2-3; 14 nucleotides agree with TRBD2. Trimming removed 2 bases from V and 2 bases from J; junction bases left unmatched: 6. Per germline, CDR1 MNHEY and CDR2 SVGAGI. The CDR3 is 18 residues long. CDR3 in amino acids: CASSYAPGLAGVTDTQYF. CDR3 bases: TGTGCCAGCAGTTACGCTCCGGGACTAGCGGGAGTCACAGATACGCAGTATTTT.

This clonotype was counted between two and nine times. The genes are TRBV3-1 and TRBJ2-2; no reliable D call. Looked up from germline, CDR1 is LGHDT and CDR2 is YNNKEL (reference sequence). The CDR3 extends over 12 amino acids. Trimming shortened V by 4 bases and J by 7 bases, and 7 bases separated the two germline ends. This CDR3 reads CASSRLGGELFF. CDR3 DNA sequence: TGTGCCAGCAGCCGTCTCGGCGGGGAGCTGTTTTTT.

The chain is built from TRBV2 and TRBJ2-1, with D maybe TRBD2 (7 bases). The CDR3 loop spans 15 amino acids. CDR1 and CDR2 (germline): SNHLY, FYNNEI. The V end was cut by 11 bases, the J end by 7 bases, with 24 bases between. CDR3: CARCEVRGPSNEQFF. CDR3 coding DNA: TGTGCCCGCTGTGAAGTGCGGGGGCCGTCAAATGAGCAGTTCTTC.

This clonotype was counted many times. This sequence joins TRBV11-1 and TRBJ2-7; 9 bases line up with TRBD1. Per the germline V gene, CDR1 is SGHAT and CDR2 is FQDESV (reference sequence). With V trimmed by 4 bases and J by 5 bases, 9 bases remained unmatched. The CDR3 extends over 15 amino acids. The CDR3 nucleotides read TGTGCCAGCAGCTCCGGGGACAGGGAATTCAACGAGCAGTACTTC. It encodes CASSSGDREFNEQYF.

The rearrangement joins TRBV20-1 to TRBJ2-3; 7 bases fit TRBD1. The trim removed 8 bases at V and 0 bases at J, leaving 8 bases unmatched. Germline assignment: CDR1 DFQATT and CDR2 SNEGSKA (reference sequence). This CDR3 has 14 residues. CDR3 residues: CSSGTAESTDTQYF. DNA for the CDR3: TGCAGTTCTGGGACAGCCGAAAGCACAGATACGCAGTATTTT.

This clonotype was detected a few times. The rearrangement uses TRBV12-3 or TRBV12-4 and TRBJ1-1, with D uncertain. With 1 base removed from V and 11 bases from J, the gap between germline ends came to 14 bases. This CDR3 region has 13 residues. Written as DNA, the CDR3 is TGTGCCAGCAGTTTAGTACTTAGGTCGGGGGCTTTCTTT. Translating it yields CASSLVLRSGAFF.

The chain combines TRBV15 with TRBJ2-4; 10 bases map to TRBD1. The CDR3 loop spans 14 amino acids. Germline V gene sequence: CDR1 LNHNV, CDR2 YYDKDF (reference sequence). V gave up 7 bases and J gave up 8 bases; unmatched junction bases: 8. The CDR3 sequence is CATKKGQGWDIQYF. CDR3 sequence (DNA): TGTGCCACCAAAAAGGGACAGGGGTGGGACATTCAGTACTTC.

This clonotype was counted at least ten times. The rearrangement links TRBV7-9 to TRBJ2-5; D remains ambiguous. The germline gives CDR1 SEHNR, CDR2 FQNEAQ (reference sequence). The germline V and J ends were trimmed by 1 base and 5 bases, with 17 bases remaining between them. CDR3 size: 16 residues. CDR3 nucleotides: TGTGCCAGCAGCTTAGAGCCAGAGAGCGCGGTGGAGACCCAGTACTTC. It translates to CASSLEPESAVETQYF.

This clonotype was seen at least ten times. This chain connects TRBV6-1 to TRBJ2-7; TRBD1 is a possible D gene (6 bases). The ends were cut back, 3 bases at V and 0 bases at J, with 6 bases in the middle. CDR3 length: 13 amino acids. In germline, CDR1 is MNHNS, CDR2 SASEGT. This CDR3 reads CASSEGASYEQYF. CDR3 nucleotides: TGTGCCAGCAGTGAGGGGGCCTCCTACGAGCAGTACTTC.

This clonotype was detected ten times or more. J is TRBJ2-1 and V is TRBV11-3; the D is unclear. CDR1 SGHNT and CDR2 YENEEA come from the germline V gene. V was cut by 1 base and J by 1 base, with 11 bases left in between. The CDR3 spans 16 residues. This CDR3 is CASSLVAADSYNEQFF. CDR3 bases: TGTGCCAGCAGCTTAGTGGCGGCGGATTCCTACAATGAGCAGTTCTTC.

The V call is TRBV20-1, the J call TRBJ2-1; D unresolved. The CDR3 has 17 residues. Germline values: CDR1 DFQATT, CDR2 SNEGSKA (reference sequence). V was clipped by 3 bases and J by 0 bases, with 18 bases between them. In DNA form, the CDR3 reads TGCAGTGCTAGTGAGCCCTCCGCCGTTAGCTCCTACAATGAGCAGTTCTTC. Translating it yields CSASEPSAVSSYNEQFF.

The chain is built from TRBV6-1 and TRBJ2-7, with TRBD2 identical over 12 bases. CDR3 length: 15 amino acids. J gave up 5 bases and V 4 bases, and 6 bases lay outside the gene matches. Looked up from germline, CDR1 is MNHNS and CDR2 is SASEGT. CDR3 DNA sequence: TGTGCCAGCAGTGCGTGGACTAGCGGGATAAACGAGCAGTACTTC. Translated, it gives CASSAWTSGINEQYF.

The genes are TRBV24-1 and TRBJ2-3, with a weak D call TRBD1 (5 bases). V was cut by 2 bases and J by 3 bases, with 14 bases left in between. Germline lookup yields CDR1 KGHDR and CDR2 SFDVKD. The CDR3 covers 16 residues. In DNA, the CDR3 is TGTGCCACCAGTGATTCCCTCAGGGTGGGAACAGATACGCAGTATTTT. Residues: CATSDSLRVGTDTQYF.

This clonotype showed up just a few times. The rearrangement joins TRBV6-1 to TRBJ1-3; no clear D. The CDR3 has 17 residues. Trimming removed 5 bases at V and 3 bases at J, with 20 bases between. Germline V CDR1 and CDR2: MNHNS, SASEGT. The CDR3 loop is CASSSRSMELFGNTIYF. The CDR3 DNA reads TGTGCCAGCAGTTCCCGAAGTATGGAACTATTTGGAAACACCATATATTTT.